This section outlines one T cell receptor beta chain sequence together with its context. As yet, its antigen is unknown. Described time point: after dendritic cell vaccination, including at tumor progression/relapse. Only patients with spare fresh-frozen tumor and over two years of follow-up were included. The data stem from a study of glioma-infiltrating T cells after dendritic cell vaccination. Broader study findings: Estimated pretreatment TIL content predicted outcome after dendritic cell vaccination.

Primers: 60 V beta forward and 13 J beta reverse. Only in-frame clones appear in the TCRdb table, and some are missing; sequencing was by immunoSEQ multiplex PCR. The sample holds roughly 60,000 clones, approximately 89% seen once. Germline CDR1 SEHNR, CDR2 FQNEAQ (reference sequence). This CDR3 is built from 15 residues. V dropped 1 base and J dropped 7 bases, with 16 bases sitting between them. This receptor was identified in a human donor with glioblastoma. The specimen comprised blood, sampled after dendritic cell vaccination. The chain couples TRBV7-9 to TRBJ1-2; D is perhaps TRBD1 (5 bases). The CDR3 here is CASSLGRQPGGGYTF. CDR3 bases: TGTGCCAGCAGCTTAGGGAGACAGCCCGGTGGTGGCTACACCTTC. Looking up the rest from reference TRBV7-9 and TRBJ1-2 gives the full variable domain: DTGVSQNPRHKITKRGQNVTFRCDPISEHNRLYWYRQTLGQGPEFLTYFQNEAQLEKSRLLSDRFSAERPKGSFSTLEIQRTEQGDSAMYLCASSLGRQPGGGYTFGSGTRLTVV.